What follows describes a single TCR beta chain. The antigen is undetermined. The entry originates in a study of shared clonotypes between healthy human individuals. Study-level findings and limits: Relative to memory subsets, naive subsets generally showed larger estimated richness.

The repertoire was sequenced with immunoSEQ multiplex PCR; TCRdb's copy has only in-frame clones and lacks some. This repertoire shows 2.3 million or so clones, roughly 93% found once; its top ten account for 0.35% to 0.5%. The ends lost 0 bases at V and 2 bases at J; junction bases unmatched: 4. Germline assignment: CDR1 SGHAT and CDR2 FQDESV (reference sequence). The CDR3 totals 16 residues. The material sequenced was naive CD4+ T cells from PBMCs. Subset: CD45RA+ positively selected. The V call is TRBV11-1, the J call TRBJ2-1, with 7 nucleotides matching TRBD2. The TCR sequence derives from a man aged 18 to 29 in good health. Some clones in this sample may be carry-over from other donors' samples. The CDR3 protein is CASSLAYGLAYNEQFF. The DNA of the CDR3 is TGTGCCAGCAGCTTAGCTTATGGACTAGCCTACAATGAGCAGTTCTTC.